A selection of T cell receptor beta chains follows, all from one sample in a study of OX40 agonist ivuxolimab in advanced cancers. Assay used: immunoSEQ multiplex PCR; TCRdb lists only in-frame clones, some missing. The sample includes tens of thousands of clones, about nine tenths seen only once; the top ten take roughly 8.4%. The sequences come from CD4+ or CD8+ T cells sorted from blood, collected in a trial of the OX40 agonist ivuxolimab. The receptors shown here come from an adult with an advanced solid tumor such as melanoma, head and neck, liver or kidney cancer. Both conserved end residues are trimmed from each CDR3. A D gene is named only where the DNA matches it firmly.

V: TRBV5-1; D: TRBD2; J: TRBJ2-1; CDR3: ASSLARLAGYEQF
V: TRBV5-1; D: TRBD1; J: TRBJ1-2; CDR3: ASSTGQDNYGYT
V: TRBV21-1; D: -; J: TRBJ2-7; CDR3: ASSYSSYEQY
V: TRBV11-2; D: TRBD2; J: TRBJ2-5; CDR3: ASRVSGSETQY
V: TRBV7-2; D: -; J: TRBJ2-5; CDR3: ASSLARGETQY
V: TRBV5-1; D: TRBD1; J: TRBJ1-2; CDR3: ASSPGQSGQGYT
V: TRBV5-4; D: TRBD2; J: TRBJ2-1; CDR3: ASSTGGLAVYNEQF
V: TRBV20-1; D: -; J: TRBJ2-7; CDR3: SARAGYEQY
V: TRBV10-3; D: TRBD2; J: TRBJ2-5; CDR3: AISWGTSGQETQY
V: TRBV10-3; D: TRBD2; J: TRBJ2-3; CDR3: AISETSGRTDTQY
V: TRBV6-1; D: TRBD2; J: TRBJ2-1; CDR3: ASSVRKTSEHEQF
V: TRBV28; D: TRBD1; J: TRBJ1-2; CDR3: ASSLSGQAYGYT
V: TRBV18; D: -; J: TRBJ2-7; CDR3: ASSPPDNFYEQY
V: TRBV7-2; D: TRBD1; J: TRBJ2-5; CDR3: ASSVGTGTGRPRGTQY
V: TRBV9; D: -; J: TRBJ1-2; CDR3: ASSVDRRGGYT
V: TRBV7-7; D: TRBD2; J: TRBJ2-1; CDR3: ASSYLGPIAGAYNEQF
V: TRBV5-4; D: TRBD2; J: TRBJ2-1; CDR3: ASSLGGGANNEQF
V: TRBV20-1; D: TRBD1; J: TRBJ2-1; CDR3: SAGQNNEQF
V: TRBV2; D: TRBD1; J: TRBJ1-2; CDR3: ASSWDRAGGYT
V: TRBV11-2; D: -; J: TRBJ1-1; CDR3: ASSLLGRLNTEAF
V: TRBV28; D: -; J: TRBJ1-5; CDR3: ASSLADSNQPQH
V: TRBV9; D: TRBD2; J: TRBJ2-1; CDR3: ASSVASGTRYNEQF
V: TRBV19; D: TRBD2; J: TRBJ2-3; CDR3: ASSPRTSGSGADTQY
V: TRBV7-3; D: TRBD2; J: TRBJ2-1; CDR3: ASSSGGSGRGEGSYNEQF
V: TRBV5-1; D: TRBD2; J: TRBJ2-7; CDR3: ASSLAGGGRSYEQY
V: TRBV30; D: TRBD1; J: TRBJ1-6; CDR3: AWSQTGTGGSPLH
V: TRBV2; D: TRBD1; J: TRBJ1-2; CDR3: ATDAQGQGNYGYT
V: TRBV5-8; D: -; J: TRBJ2-3; CDR3: ASSPDTDTQY
V: TRBV5-1; D: -; J: TRBJ2-7; CDR3: ASSLGSEARHEQY
V: TRBV27; D: -; J: TRBJ1-2; CDR3: ASSPRTENYGYT
V: TRBV7-2; D: -; J: TRBJ2-7; CDR3: ASSRGSGDHEQY
V: TRBV6-5; D: TRBD1; J: TRBJ1-2; CDR3: ASSSPGTGGGYGYT
V: TRBV19; D: TRBD1; J: TRBJ2-3; CDR3: ASMNRGLSDTQY
V: TRBV30; D: -; J: TRBJ1-2; CDR3: AWSDSYYGYT
V: TRBV5-1; D: -; J: TRBJ1-1; CDR3: ASSGGMNTEAF
V: TRBV19; D: -; J: TRBJ1-2; CDR3: ASSTIQGNYGYT
V: TRBV29-1; D: TRBD1; J: TRBJ2-3; CDR3: SVATGEGTDTQY
V: TRBV7-9; D: -; J: TRBJ2-1; CDR3: ASSLPWRGGNEQF
V: TRBV23-1; D: TRBD1; J: TRBJ1-4; CDR3: ASSQSRQGPNEKLF
V: TRBV18; D: -; J: TRBJ1-3; CDR3: ASTKEQGNSGNTIY
V: TRBV11-3; D: TRBD1; J: TRBJ2-7; CDR3: ASSPGQDYEQY
V: TRBV7-2; D: -; J: TRBJ2-7; CDR3: ASSSPHSYEQY
V: TRBV18; D: -; J: TRBJ1-4; CDR3: ASSPGTFEKLF
V: TRBV9; D: -; J: TRBJ1-1; CDR3: ASRPGPFWNTEAF
V: TRBV19; D: TRBD1; J: TRBJ2-5; CDR3: ASSIVGQGAGETQY
V: TRBV28; D: -; J: TRBJ2-1; CDR3: ASSLVGDYNEQF
V: TRBV11-2; D: TRBD1; J: TRBJ1-1; CDR3: ASSPGQFTEAF
V: TRBV16; D: -; J: TRBJ1-1; CDR3: ASSQRARNTEAF
V: TRBV30; D: -; J: TRBJ2-2; CDR3: AWSPPGQGRTGELF
V: TRBV7-3; D: -; J: TRBJ2-5; CDR3: ASSASREGTQY
V: TRBV28; D: TRBD2; J: TRBJ2-1; CDR3: ASRSSSGGSYNEQF
V: TRBV5-1; D: TRBD1; J: TRBJ1-2; CDR3: ASSTGTVDHYGYT
V: TRBV6-5; D: -; J: TRBJ1-2; CDR3: ASSYWTDGYT
V: TRBV7-9; D: TRBD1; J: TRBJ1-1; CDR3: ASSPGQTNTEAF
V: TRBV10-3; D: -; J: TRBJ2-7; CDR3: AISEHPGHTYEQY
V: TRBV7-2; D: -; J: TRBJ2-6; CDR3: ASSLEQAGANVLT
V: TRBV4-3; D: -; J: TRBJ2-1; CDR3: ASSQEASSYNEQF